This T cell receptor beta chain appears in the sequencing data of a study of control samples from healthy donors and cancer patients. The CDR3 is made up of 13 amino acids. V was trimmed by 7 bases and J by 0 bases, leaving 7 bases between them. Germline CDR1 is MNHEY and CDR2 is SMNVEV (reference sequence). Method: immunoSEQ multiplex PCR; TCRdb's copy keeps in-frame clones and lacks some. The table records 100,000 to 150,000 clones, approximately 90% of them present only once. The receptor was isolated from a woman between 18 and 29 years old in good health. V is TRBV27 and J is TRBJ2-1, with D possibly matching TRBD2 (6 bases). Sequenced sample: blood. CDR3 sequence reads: CASTGLSYNEQFF. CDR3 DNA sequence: TGTGCCAGCACGGGACTCTCCTACAATGAGCAGTTCTTC.